This entry lists 25 T cell receptor beta chains sequenced from one sample in a study of regulatory T cells in long-lasting Graves disease. In building TCR beta libraries, iRepertoire HTBI primers were used together with Arm-PCR of CDR3 regions. TCRdb re-called the multiplex PCR reads through MiXCR, storing one row per CDR3 protein. Seen here are 400,000 to 500,000 distinct CDR3 sequences, about 17% observed once, and the top ten hold approximately 22%. Time point noted: newly diagnosed GD, antithyroid drugs for less than 3 months. PBMCs were the source of the RNA used for TCR sequencing. This sample also appeared in a second study, on T cells in Graves' hyperthyroidism and ophthalmopathy.

The starting material was peripheral blood mononuclear cells (PBMCs), obtained at new diagnosis, from a patient treated with antithyroid drugs. These receptors were obtained from a woman younger than 30 with Graves disease.

V is TRBV9 and J is TRBJ1-4; a weak D match, TRBD1 (5 bases). Germline V CDR1 and CDR2: SGDLS, YYNGEE. There are 15 residues in the CDR3. V was trimmed by 0 bases and J by 6 bases, leaving 12 bases between them. The CDR3 loop reads CASSVEGRGYEKLFF. The CDR3 DNA reads TGTGCCAGCAGCGTAGAAGGGAGGGGTTATGAAAAACTGTTTTTT. Combining the CDR3 with reference TRBV9 and TRBJ1-4 gives the whole variable domain DSGVTQTPKHLITATGQRVTLRCSPRSGDLSVYWYQQSLDQGLQFLIQYYNGEERAKGNILERFSAQQFPDLHSELNLSSLELGDSALYFCASSVEGRGYEKLFFGSGTQLSVL.

The chain combines TRBV12-3 or TRBV12-4 with TRBJ2-1, with D tentatively TRBD1 (5 bases). The CDR3 runs 15 residues. V shed 2 bases and J shed 5 bases, with 13 bases lying between them. The CDR3 nucleotides are TGTGCCAGCAGTTTAACAGGTTTATGGGACAATGAGCAGTTCTTC. This encodes CASSLTGLWDNEQFF.

Turning to this clonotype: The likely explanation is a read error, given a far larger clone one base away. This rearrangement joins TRBV12-3 or TRBV12-4 to TRBJ2-5; 13 nucleotides line up with TRBD2. Losses at the gene ends were 4 bases for V and 11 bases for J; bases not matched to a gene: 16. The CDR3 loop spans 17 amino acids. This CDR3 is CASSSDHGTSGTVGQYF. CDR3 bases: TGTGCCAGCAGTTCAGATCACGGGACTAGCGGGACCGTCGGGCAGTACTTC.

This clonotype was seen many times. The chain recombines TRBV5-1 with TRBJ2-7; tentative D call: TRBD1 (6 bases). This CDR3 spans 14 amino acids. Germline-derived CDR1 and CDR2 are SGHRS and YFSETQ. Trimming took off 4 bases at V and 1 base at J, with 12 bases between the two ends. CDR3 DNA: TGCGCCAGCAGCCGACCCGGACAGTCCTACGAGCAGTACTTC. Translated, it gives CASSRPGQSYEQYF.

This clonotype was seen at least ten times. This chain joins TRBV6-2 or TRBV6-3 and TRBJ2-1, with unresolved D. The germline V and J ends were trimmed by 0 bases and 0 bases, with 6 bases remaining between them. The CDR3 sequence is 15 residues long. Germline CDR1 and CDR2: MNHEY and SVGEGT. The CDR3 DNA is TGTGCCAGCAGTTACTCCGGTAGCTCCTACAATGAGCAGTTCTTC. This codes for CASSYSGSSYNEQFF.

This clonotype was detected many times. The CDR3 reads CSAFEGPPNIQYF. CDR3 coding DNA: TGCAGTGCATTCGAAGGACCGCCAAACATTCAGTACTTC. V gene TRBV20-1 combines with J gene TRBJ2-4; D unresolved. CDR1 is DFQATT, CDR2 SNEGSKA, per germline (reference sequence). V was trimmed by 6 bases and J by 6 bases, leaving 15 bases between them. CDR3 size: 13 residues.

The chain uses TRBV5-1 and TRBJ2-7, with 14 nucleotides matching TRBD2. The CDR3 covers 17 residues. Germline V gene lookup returns CDR1 SGHRS and CDR2 YFSETQ. The trim removed 0 bases at V and 6 bases at J, leaving 8 bases unmatched. The CDR3 DNA reads as TGCGCCAGCAGCTTGGTTGCGGGACTAGCGGGAGTTACCGAGCAGTACTTC. Protein product: CASSLVAGLAGVTEQYF. Supplemented by reference TRBV5-1 and TRBJ2-7, the full variable domain reads KAGVTQTPRYLIKTRGQQVTLSCSPISGHRSVSWYQQTPGQGLQFLFEYFSETQRNKGNFPGRFSGRQFSNSRSEMNVSTLELGDSALYLCASSLVAGLAGVTEQYFGPGTRLTVT.

This clonotype was counted ten times or more. This chain connects TRBV27 to TRBJ2-7, with unresolved D. CDR1 and CDR2 from the germline V gene are MNHEY and SMNVEV (reference sequence). CDR3 length: 13 amino acids. The V end was cut by 3 bases, the J end by 3 bases, with 9 bases between. The CDR3 DNA is TGTGCCAGCAGTTTCCTAGGTAGCTACGAGCAGTACTTC. It encodes CASSFLGSYEQYF.

This chain uses TRBV28 with TRBJ1-3; tentatively, D is TRBD1 (6 bases). V lost 3 bases and J lost 1, with 19 bases in between. CDR3 length: 18 amino acids. CDR1 MDHEN and CDR2 SYDVKM come from the germline V gene. The CDR3 DNA reads as TGTGCCAGCAGTTTTCAGGACAGTACGCTGTCGTCTGGAAACACCATATATTTT. Amino acid sequence: CASSFQDSTLSSGNTIYF.

Many counts were recorded for this clonotype. The chain is built from TRBV2 and TRBJ2-6; D remains unclear. This CDR3 has 16 amino acids. Germline CDR1 is SNHLY and CDR2 is FYNNEI. The V end was cut by 3 bases, the J end by 1 base, with 10 bases between. CDR3 DNA sequence: TGTGCCAGCAGTGAGAGTATGGTATCTGGGGCCAACGTCCTGACTTTC. Its translation is CASSESMVSGANVLTF.

The chain links TRBV5-1 to TRBJ2-2, with D perhaps TRBD1 (5 bases). The CDR3 runs to 13 residues. CDR1 and CDR2 (germline): SGHRS, YFSETQ. Deletions cut 5 bases from V and 6 bases from J, with 11 bases between. The CDR3 nucleotides are TGCGCCAGCAGACCTCAAGGGGCCGGGGAGCTGTTTTTT. This translates into CASRPQGAGELFF.

This clonotype occurred a few times. V and J are TRBV7-3 and TRBJ2-3, with a possible D match to TRBD1 (7 bases). The CDR3 is made up of 15 amino acids. Germline V gene sequence: CDR1 SGHTA, CDR2 FQGTGA. V was cut by 3 bases and J by 4 bases, with 14 bases left in between. CDR3: CASSFGGGLSDTQYF. CDR3 sequence (DNA): TGTGCCAGCAGCTTTGGAGGGGGCTTGTCAGATACGCAGTATTTT. The full variable domain, its missing parts supplied by reference TRBV7-3 and TRBJ2-3, is GAGVSQTPSNKVTEKGKYVELRCDPISGHTALYWYRQSLGQGPEFLIYFQGTGAADDSGLPNDRFFAVRPEGSVSTLKIQRTERGDSAVYLCASSFGGGLSDTQYFGPGTRLTVL.

V is TRBV7-2 and J is TRBJ2-3; 7 nucleotides agree with TRBD2. Germline V CDR1 and CDR2: SGHTA, FQGNSA. This CDR3 spans 15 amino acids. V shed 5 bases and J 6 bases; nucleotides not matched to a gene: 11. In DNA form, the CDR3 reads TGTGCCAGCAGCCGCGGGGGAGCGCGCGTCGATACGCAGTATTTT. It codes for CASSRGGARVDTQYF.

This clonotype appeared a few times. The chain employs TRBV7-2 and TRBJ1-2; no clear D gene. The CDR3 consists of 15 residues. CDR1 and CDR2 (germline): SGHTA, FQGNSA. V lost 4 bases, J lost 4 bases, and 16 bases lay in between. The CDR3 coding sequence is TGTGCCAGCAGCTCCAGTCCTCCCACCTTCTATGGCTACACCTTC. This translates into CASSSSPPTFYGYTF.

This clonotype showed up many times. The genes are TRBV20-1 and TRBJ2-5; 9 nucleotides match TRBD1. CDR1 and CDR2 from the germline V gene are DFQATT and SNEGSKA (reference sequence). After removal of 2 bases from V and 2 bases from J, the junction contained 3 bases not matched to a gene. This CDR3 comprises 14 residues. CDR3 DNA: TGCAGTGCTAGATCTGACAGGGGGCAAGAGACCCAGTACTTC. Translation gives CSARSDRGQETQYF.

The chain is built from TRBV15 and TRBJ1-5; D not resolved. Germline CDR1 reads LNHNV; CDR2 reads YYDKDF (reference sequence). The CDR3 runs to 14 residues. Trimming took 0 bases from V and 6 from J, leaving 9 bases between them. CDR3 nucleotides: TGTGCCACCAGCAGAGAGAAATGGGCTCAGCCCCAGCATTTT. This gives the protein CATSREKWAQPQHF.

The rearrangement uses TRBV24-1 and TRBJ2-1; 7 nucleotides agree with TRBD2. Per germline, CDR1 KGHDR and CDR2 SFDVKD. The V segment lost 0 bases and the J segment 3 bases; nucleotides outside the gene matches: 4. The CDR3 consists of 16 residues. The CDR3 protein is CATSDLGGRDYNEQFF. The CDR3 DNA reads TGTGCCACCAGTGATTTGGGCGGGAGAGACTACAATGAGCAGTTCTTC.

In this sample, this clonotype turned up a few times. A much larger clone is a single base away; this may be a read error. This rearrangement joins TRBV20-1 to TRBJ2-1, with 15 bases fitting TRBD2. The V gene's germline CDR1 is DFQATT and CDR2 SNEGSKA (reference sequence). Losses at the gene ends were 1 base for V and 0 bases for J; bases not matched to a gene: 7. The CDR3 length is 19 residues. The CDR3 is CSARARGLAGGGSYNEQFF. CDR3 in DNA: TGCAGTGCTAGAGCAAGGGGACTAGCGGGAGGAGGCTCCTACAATGAGCAGTTCTTC.

This clonotype has at least ten counts. The chain employs TRBV28 and TRBJ2-7, with D hard to call. Germline assignment: CDR1 MDHEN and CDR2 SYDVKM. The ends were cut back, 6 bases at V and 8 bases at J, with 20 bases in the middle. The CDR3 runs to 14 residues. The CDR3 protein is CASSMDQTVRKQYF. The CDR3 DNA reads as TGTGCCAGCAGCATGGACCAGACCGTACGTAAGCAGTACTTC. Full variable domain (rest looked up from reference TRBV28 and TRBJ2-7): DVKVTQSSRYLVKRTGEKVFLECVQDMDHENMFWYRQDPGLGLRLIYFSYDVKMKEKGDIPEGYSVSREKKERFSLILESASTNQTSMYLCASSMDQTVRKQYFGPGTRLTVT.

In this sample, this clonotype turned up many times. V gene TRBV7-2 combines with J gene TRBJ1-3; the match to TRBD1 covers 8 bases. CDR1 SGHTA and CDR2 FQGNSA come from the germline V gene. V was clipped by 5 bases and J by 2 bases; unmatched bases: 5. The CDR3 has 15 amino acids. The CDR3 here is CASSVQQGAGNTIYF. CDR3 DNA sequence: TGTGCCAGCAGCGTACAACAGGGGGCTGGAAACACCATATATTTT.

This clonotype was observed at least ten times. The chain uses TRBV6-1 and TRBJ1-5; D is unclear. Trimming took 1 base from V and 3 from J, leaving 7 bases between them. The CDR3 has 14 residues. From germline, CDR1 is MNHNS and CDR2 SASEGT. The CDR3 reads CASSEGGFNQPQHF. CDR3 DNA sequence: TGTGCCAGCAGTGAAGGGGGTTTCAATCAGCCCCAGCATTTT.

This clonotype was found many times. DNA of the CDR3: TGCAGTGCTCCAGAGGGGGGCGACGGCGAGCAGTACTTC. Amino acids: CSAPEGGDGEQYF. The chain has TRBV20-1 and TRBJ2-7; D is tentatively TRBD1 or TRBD2 (6 bases each). Trimming left V 5 bases short and J 6 bases short, with 17 bases between. There are 13 residues in the CDR3. Germline CDR1 DFQATT, CDR2 SNEGSKA (reference sequence).

This clonotype was counted between two and nine times. The chain combines TRBV5-1 with TRBJ2-5; weak D call: TRBD2 (6 bases). The CDR3 has 14 residues. Trimming stripped 7 bases from V and 5 bases from J, with 18 bases between. Germline lookup yields CDR1 SGHRS and CDR2 YFSETQ. Written as DNA, the CDR3 is TGCGCCAGCGCTGCCTGGCGGGATGGGGAGACCCAGTACTTC. Residues: CASAAWRDGETQYF.

The V call is TRBV19, the J call TRBJ2-1; D not certain. Germline V lookup: CDR1 LNHDA, CDR2 SQIVND (reference sequence). V lost 2 bases, J lost 0 bases, and 8 bases lay in between. This CDR3 comprises 15 residues. CDR3 DNA sequence: TGTGCCAGTAGTATAAAGGTTCGCTCCTACAATGAGCAGTTCTTC. Protein: CASSIKVRSYNEQFF.

This clonotype was seen more than once but under ten times. The V and J genes are TRBV29-1 and TRBJ2-5; 13 bases fit TRBD2. Per the germline V gene, CDR1 is SQVTM and CDR2 is ANQGSEA. With V trimmed by 4 bases and J by 5 bases, 4 bases remained unmatched. The CDR3 covers 14 residues. CDR3 sequence reads: CSVALAGGGETQYF. CDR3 coding DNA: TGCAGCGTTGCACTAGCGGGAGGGGGCGAGACCCAGTACTTC. Full variable domain (missing parts from reference TRBV29-1 and TRBJ2-5): SAVISQKPSRDICQRGTSLTIQCQVDSQVTMMFWYRQQPGQSLTLIATANQGSEATYESGFVIDKFPISRPNLTFSTLTVSNMSPEDSSIYLCSVALAGGGETQYFGPGTRLLVL.